Shown below are 5 T cell receptor beta chains from a single sample sequenced in a study of T cells in Graves' hyperthyroidism and ophthalmopathy. Researchers took RNA transcripts and amplified the TCR beta CDR3 regions from them. The HTBI primer set drove a first-round RT-PCR of the TCR CDR3. TCRdb used MiXCR to reprocess the multiplex PCR reads, holding one entry per CDR3 protein. The sample includes about 180,000 distinct CDR3 sequences, about 9% of them seen just once. Sequenced: blood. These receptors all come from a woman aged 18-29 years with Graves' hyperthyroidism that later progressed to Graves' ophthalmopathy.

This clonotype has ten or more counts. V is TRBV20-1 and J is TRBJ2-3, with TRBD2 matching 10 bases. CDR1 and CDR2 from the germline V gene are DFQATT and SNEGSKA (reference sequence). This CDR3 is built from 15 residues. J was trimmed by 2 bases and V by 5 bases; bases with no gene match: 7. The CDR3 loop reads CSAGSGGVTTDTQYF. CDR3 DNA sequence: TGCAGTGCTGGGAGCGGGGGGGTCACCACAGATACGCAGTATTTT.

This chain joins TRBV7-8 and TRBJ1-4, with TRBD1 matching 9 bases. J was trimmed by 3 bases and V by 4 bases; bases with no gene match: 9. Germline CDR1 SGHVS, CDR2 FQNEAQ. CDR3 length: 17 residues. The CDR3 nucleotides are TGTGCCAGCAGCTACCGGGACAGGGTTATAGCTAATGAAAAACTGTTTTTT. Its protein is CASSYRDRVIANEKLFF.

There are a few counts of this clonotype. J is TRBJ1-1 and V is TRBV4-1, with D tentatively TRBD1 (6 bases). Germline V gene lookup returns CDR1 MGHRA and CDR2 YSYEKL. The CDR3 is made up of 19 amino acids. The V end was cut by 0 bases, the J end by 1 base, with 21 bases between. The DNA for the CDR3 is TGCGCCAGCAGCCAAGAAACAAAGGGCAGGGGATTGGCGAACACTGAAGCTTTCTTT. This translates into CASSQETKGRGLANTEAFF.

This clonotype showed up many times. The chain joins TRBV7-2 to TRBJ1-1; TRBD1 might be the D (6 bases). The CDR3 is made up of 16 amino acids. CDR1 is SGHTA and CDR2 is FQGNSA in the germline V gene. The V and J ends lost 3 bases and 0 bases respectively, with 14 bases between them. The CDR3 protein is CASSFVSGTLNTEAFF. The CDR3 DNA reads TGTGCCAGCAGCTTCGTCTCCGGGACACTGAACACTGAAGCTTTCTTT.

This clonotype appeared many times. V gene TRBV5-6 combines with J gene TRBJ2-5; perhaps TRBD1 as D (5 bases). The ends were cut back, 0 bases at V and 5 bases at J, with 11 bases in the middle. Germline-derived CDR1 and CDR2 are SGHDT and YYEEEE. CDR3 size: 14 residues. The CDR3 nucleotides read TGTGCCAGCAGCTTGGATGGACAACAGGAGACCCAGTACTTC. Translating gives CASSLDGQQETQYF.